This T cell receptor (beta chain) came from a study of human CD8 memory T cell subsets. Notes on the study in general: By Chao1 estimates, precursor exhausted T cells appeared less diverse than stem-like memory T cells.

Trimming removed 4 bases from V and 1 base from J; junction bases left unmatched: 6. Germline V gene lookup returns CDR1 SNHLY and CDR2 FYNNEI. This CDR3 contains 15 residues. On this clonotype: Its matching antigen is unknown.

Libraries for TCR beta were constructed using UMI-labeled 5' RACE. TCRdb redid the calling of the 5' RACE reads with MiXCR, one entry per CDR3 protein. The table includes some 7,400 distinct CDR3 sequences, under 5% detected once. The V gene is TRBV2, the J gene TRBJ2-5, with 7 bases that match TRBD1. Input material: CD8+ T cells from PBMCs. This TCR came from a human donor in good health. The CDR3 sequence is CASSARGQTQETQYF. The CDR3 nucleotides are TGTGCCAGCAGTGCAAGGGGACAGACCCAAGAGACCCAGTACTTC.